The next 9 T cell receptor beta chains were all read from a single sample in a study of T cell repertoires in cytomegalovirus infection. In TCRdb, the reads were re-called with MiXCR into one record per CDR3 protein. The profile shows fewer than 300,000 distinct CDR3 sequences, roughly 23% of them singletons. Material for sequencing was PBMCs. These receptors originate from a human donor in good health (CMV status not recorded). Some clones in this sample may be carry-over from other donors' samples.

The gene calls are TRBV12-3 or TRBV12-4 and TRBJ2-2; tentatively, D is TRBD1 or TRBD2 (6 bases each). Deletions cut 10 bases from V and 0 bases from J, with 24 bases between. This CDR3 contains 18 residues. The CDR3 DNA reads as TGTGCCACTTCCCTGGCACTGGGGGGACACGCGAACACCGGGGAGCTGTTTTTT. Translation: CATSLALGGHANTGELFF.

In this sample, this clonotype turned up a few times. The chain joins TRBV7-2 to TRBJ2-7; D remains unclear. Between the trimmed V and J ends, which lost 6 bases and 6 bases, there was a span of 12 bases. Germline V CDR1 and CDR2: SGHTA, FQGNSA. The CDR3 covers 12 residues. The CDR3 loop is CASSSRFGEQYF. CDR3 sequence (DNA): TGTGCCAGCAGTTCTAGATTCGGCGAGCAGTACTTC.

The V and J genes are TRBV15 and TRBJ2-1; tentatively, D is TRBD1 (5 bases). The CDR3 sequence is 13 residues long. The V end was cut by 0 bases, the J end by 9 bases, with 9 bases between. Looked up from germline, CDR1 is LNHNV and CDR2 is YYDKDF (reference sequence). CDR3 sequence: CATSRDWGFEQFF. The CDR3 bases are TGTGCCACCAGCAGAGATTGGGGCTTTGAGCAGTTCTTC.

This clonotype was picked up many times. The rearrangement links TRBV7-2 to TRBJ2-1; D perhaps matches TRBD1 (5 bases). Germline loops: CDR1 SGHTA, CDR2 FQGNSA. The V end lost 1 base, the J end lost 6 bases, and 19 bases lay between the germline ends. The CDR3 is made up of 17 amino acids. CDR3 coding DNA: TGTGCCAGCAGCTTAGGTCCTAGTCATAGGGGTAGCAATGAGCAGTTCTTC. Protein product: CASSLGPSHRGSNEQFF.

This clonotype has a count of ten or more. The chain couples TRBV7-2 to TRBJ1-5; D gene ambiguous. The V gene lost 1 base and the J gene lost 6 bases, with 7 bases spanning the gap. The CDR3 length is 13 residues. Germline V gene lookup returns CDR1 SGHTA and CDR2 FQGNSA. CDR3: CASSLVKGQPQHF. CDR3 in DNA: TGTGCCAGCAGCTTAGTTAAGGGTCAGCCCCAGCATTTT.

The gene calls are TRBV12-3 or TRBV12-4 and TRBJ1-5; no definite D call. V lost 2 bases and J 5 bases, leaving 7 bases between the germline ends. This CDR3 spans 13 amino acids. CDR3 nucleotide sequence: TGTGCCAGCAGTTTAAGTGAAGATCAGCCCCAGCATTTT. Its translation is CASSLSEDQPQHF.

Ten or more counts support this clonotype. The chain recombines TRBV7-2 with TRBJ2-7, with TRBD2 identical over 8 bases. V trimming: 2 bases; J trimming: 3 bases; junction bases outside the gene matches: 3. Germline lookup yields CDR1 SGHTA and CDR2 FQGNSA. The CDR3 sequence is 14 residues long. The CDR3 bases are TGTGCCAGCAGCTTAACGGGACTAGTCTACGAGCAGTACTTC. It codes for CASSLTGLVYEQYF. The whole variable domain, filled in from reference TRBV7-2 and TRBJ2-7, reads GAGVSQSPSNKVTEKGKDVELRCDPISGHTALYWYRQSLGQGLEFLIYFQGNSAPDKSGLPSDRFSAERTGGSVSTLTIQRTQQEDSAVYLCASSLTGLVYEQYFGPGTRLTVT.

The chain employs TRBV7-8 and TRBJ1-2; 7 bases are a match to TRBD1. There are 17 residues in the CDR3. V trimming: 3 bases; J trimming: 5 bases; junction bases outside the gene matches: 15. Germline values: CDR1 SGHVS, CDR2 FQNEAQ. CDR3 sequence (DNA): TGTGCCAGCAGCTTCCAGCGGTTCAGGGGGAAGGGGTATGGCTACACCTTC. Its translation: CASSFQRFRGKGYGYTF.

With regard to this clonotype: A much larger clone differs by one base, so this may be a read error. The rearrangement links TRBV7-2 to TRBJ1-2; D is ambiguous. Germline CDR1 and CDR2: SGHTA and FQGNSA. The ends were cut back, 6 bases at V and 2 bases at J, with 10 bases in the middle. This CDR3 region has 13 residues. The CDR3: CASSHGRNYGYTF. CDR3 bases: TGTGCCAGCAGTCACGGACGGAACTATGGCTACACCTTC.